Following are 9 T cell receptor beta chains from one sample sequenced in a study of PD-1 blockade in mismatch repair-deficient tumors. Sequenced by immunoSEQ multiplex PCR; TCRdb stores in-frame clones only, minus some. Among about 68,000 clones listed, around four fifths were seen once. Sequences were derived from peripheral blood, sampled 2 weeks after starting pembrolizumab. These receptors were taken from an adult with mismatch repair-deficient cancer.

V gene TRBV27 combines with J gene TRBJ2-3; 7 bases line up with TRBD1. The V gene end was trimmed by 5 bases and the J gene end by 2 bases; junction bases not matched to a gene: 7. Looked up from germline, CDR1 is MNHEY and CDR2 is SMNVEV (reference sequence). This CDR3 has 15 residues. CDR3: CASSPATGFTDTQYF. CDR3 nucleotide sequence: TGTGCCAGCAGTCCAGCGACAGGGTTCACAGATACGCAGTATTTT.

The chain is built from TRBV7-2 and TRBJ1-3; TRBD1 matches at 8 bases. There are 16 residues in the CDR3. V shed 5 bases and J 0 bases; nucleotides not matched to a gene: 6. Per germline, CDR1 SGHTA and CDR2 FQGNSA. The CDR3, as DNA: TGTGCCAGCAGCCAGGGACAGGTCCTCTCTGGAAACACCATATATTTT. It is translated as CASSQGQVLSGNTIYF.

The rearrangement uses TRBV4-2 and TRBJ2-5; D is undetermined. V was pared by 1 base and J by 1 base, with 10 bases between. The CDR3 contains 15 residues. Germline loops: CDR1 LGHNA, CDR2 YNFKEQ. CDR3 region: CASSQVANLQETQYF. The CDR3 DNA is TGTGCCAGCAGCCAAGTAGCCAACCTCCAAGAGACCCAGTACTTC.

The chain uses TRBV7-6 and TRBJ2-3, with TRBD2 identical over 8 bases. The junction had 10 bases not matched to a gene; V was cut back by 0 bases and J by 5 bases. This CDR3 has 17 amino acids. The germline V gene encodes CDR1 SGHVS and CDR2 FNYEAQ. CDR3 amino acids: CASSLAWSGGPRDTQYF. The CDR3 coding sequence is TGTGCCAGCAGCTTAGCGTGGTCGGGAGGGCCGCGAGATACGCAGTATTTT.

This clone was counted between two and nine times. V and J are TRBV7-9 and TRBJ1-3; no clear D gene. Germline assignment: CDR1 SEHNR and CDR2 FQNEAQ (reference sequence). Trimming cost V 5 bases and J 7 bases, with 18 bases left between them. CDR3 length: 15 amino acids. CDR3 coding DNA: TGTGCCAGCAGCCCTAAACAGAGACTGGACAACACCATATATTTT. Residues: CASSPKQRLDNTIYF.

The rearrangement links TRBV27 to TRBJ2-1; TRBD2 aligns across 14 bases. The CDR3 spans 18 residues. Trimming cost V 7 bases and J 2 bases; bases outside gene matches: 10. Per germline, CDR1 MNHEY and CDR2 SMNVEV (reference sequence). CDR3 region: CASTRGWTSGRTYNEQFF. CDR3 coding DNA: TGTGCCAGCACCCGGGGATGGACTAGCGGGAGGACCTACAATGAGCAGTTCTTC.

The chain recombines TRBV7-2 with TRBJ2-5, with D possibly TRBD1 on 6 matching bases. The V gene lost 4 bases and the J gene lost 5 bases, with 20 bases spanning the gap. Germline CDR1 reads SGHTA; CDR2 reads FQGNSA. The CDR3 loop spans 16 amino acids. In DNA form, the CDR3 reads TGTGCCAGCAGCTCTTACAGGGAAGAACATGAGGAGACCCAGTACTTC. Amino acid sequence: CASSSYREEHEETQYF.

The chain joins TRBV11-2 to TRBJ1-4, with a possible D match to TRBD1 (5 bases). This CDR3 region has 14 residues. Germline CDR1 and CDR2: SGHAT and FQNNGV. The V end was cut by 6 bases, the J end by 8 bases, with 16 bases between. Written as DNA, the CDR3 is TGTGCCAGCAGATCCGCCGGGGGTCGCGAAAAACTGTTTTTT. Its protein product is CASRSAGGREKLFF.

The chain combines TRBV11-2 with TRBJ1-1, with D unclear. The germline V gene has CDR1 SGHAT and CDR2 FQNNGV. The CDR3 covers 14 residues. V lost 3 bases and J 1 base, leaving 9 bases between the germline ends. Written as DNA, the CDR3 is TGTGCCAGCAGCTTCAACAGAGGGAACACTGAAGCTTTCTTT. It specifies CASSFNRGNTEAFF.